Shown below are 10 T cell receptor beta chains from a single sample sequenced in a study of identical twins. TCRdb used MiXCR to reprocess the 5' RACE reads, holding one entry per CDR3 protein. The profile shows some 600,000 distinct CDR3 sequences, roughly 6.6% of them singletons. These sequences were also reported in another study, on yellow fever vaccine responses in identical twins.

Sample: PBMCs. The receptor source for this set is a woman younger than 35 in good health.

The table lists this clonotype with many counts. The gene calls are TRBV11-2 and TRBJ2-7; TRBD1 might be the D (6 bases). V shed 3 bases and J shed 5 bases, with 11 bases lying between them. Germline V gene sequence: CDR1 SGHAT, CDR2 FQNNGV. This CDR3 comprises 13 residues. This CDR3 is CASSLIQGNEQYF. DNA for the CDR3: TGTGCCAGCAGCTTGATACAGGGTAACGAGCAGTACTTC.

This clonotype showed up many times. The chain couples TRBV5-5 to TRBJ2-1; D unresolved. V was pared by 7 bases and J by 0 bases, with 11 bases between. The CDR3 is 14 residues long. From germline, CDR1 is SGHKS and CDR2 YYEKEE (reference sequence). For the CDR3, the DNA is TGTGCCAGCCACCCAGGAACCTCCTACAATGAGCAGTTCTTC. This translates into CASHPGTSYNEQFF.

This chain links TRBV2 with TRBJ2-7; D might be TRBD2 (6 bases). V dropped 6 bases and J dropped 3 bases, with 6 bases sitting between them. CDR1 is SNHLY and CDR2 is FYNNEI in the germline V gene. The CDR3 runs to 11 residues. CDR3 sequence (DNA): TGTGCCAGCAGGGGAGGCTACGAGCAGTACTTC. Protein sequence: CASRGGYEQYF.

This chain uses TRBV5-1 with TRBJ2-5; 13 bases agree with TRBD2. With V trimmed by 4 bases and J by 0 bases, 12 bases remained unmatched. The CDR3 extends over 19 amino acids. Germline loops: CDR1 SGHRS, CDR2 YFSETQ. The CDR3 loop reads CASSAGLAGVTRYQETQYF. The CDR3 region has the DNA TGCGCCAGCAGCGCTGGACTAGCGGGGGTCACAAGGTACCAAGAGACCCAGTACTTC. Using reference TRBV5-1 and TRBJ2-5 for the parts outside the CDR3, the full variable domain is KAGVTQTPRYLIKTRGQQVTLSCSPISGHRSVSWYQQTPGQGLQFLFEYFSETQRNKGNFPGRFSGRQFSNSRSEMNVSTLELGDSALYLCASSAGLAGVTRYQETQYFGPGTRLLVL.

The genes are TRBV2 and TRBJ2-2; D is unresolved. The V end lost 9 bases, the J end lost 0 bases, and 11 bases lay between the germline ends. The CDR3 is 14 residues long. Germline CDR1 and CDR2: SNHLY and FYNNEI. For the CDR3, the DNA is TGTGCCAGGGCAGCGAGGTCGAACACCGGGGAGCTGTTTTTT. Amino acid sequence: CARAARSNTGELFF.

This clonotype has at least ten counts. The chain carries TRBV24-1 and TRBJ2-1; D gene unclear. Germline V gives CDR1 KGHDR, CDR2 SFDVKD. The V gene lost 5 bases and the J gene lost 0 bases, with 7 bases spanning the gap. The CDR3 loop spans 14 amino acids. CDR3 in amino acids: CATSVVSSYNEQFF. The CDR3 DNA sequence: TGTGCCACCAGTGTCGTGAGCTCCTACAATGAGCAGTTCTTC.

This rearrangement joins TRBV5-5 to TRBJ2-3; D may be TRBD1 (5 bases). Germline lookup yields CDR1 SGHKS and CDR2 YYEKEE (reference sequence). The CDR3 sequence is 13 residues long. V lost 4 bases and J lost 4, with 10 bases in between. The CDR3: CASSPPTADTQYF. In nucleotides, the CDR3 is TGTGCCAGCAGCCCCCCGACAGCAGATACGCAGTATTTT. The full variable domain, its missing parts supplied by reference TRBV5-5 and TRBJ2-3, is DAGVTQSPTHLIKTRGQQVTLRCSPISGHKSVSWYQQVLGQGPQFIFQYYEKEERGRGNFPDRFSARQFPNYSSELNVNALLLGDSALYLCASSPPTADTQYFGPGTRLTVL.

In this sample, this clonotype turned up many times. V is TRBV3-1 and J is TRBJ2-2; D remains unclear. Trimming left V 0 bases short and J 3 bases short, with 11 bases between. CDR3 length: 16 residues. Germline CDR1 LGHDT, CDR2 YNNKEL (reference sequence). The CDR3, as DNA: TGTGCCAGCAGCCAAGAAGATTCACCCCACACCGGGGAGCTGTTTTTT. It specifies CASSQEDSPHTGELFF.

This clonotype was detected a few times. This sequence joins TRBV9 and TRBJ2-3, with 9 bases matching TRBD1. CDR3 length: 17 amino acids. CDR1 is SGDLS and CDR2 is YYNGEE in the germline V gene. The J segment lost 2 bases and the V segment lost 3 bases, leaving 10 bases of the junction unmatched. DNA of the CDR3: TGTGCCAGCAGCGGGAGGACAGGGGCTGCCACCACAGATACGCAGTATTTT. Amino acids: CASSGRTGAATTDTQYF.

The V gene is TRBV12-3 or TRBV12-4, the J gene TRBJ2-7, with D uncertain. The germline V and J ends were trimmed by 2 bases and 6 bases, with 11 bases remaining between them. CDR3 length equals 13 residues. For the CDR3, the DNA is TGTGCCAGCAGTTTACTGAATGTTCCCGAGCAGTACTTC. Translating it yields CASSLLNVPEQYF.